This TCR beta chain is from a study of T-cell memory formation after mild COVID-19. For this clonotype: What it recognizes is unknown.

Study-wide results and caveats: Memory cells collected pre-infection included some clones that later responded, suggesting cross-reactive memory joined.

Per the germline V gene, CDR1 is SGHRS and CDR2 is YFSETQ. The trim removed 6 bases at V and 6 bases at J, leaving 7 bases unmatched. The CDR3 covers 14 residues. TCR alpha and TCR beta cDNA libraries with sample barcodes and UMIs came from 5'RACE using constant-segment primers. One entry per CDR3 protein, called by TCRdb with MiXCR from the 5' RACE reads. This table holds 110,000 to 150,000 distinct CDR3 sequences, approximately 25% found once. Sequenced sample: PBMCs or a T cell subset sorted from them (not recorded which). This sequence was found in an adult woman who had mild COVID-19 (a few samples of this study predate the infection). Cell type and time point are not known. This chain connects TRBV5-1 to TRBJ2-3; 10 bases align to TRBD2. CDR3 in DNA: TGCGCCAGCATTGCTAGCGGGGGCTCGGATACGCAGTATTTT. It is translated as CASIASGGSDTQYF.